Listed here is a single TCR beta chain. The data belong to a study of blood T cell repertoires in COVID-19. The overall study: Researchers got acute and convalescent COVID-19 samples from the United States, Italy and Spain. T cells, B-cell-depleted T cells, or PBMCs supplied cDNA or gDNA.

Under the authors' procedure: Amplified reference gene primers provided the basis for estimating nucleated cell counts. Libraries were prepared by immunoSEQ multiplex PCR; TCRdb keeps only in-frame clonotypes and omits some of them. The DNA gave D and trimming, while V, J and clone size come from that table. The table includes about 200,000 clones, around 95% detected once. The Seattle patients joined while their infection was active and were tracked longitudinally afterward. V lost 3 bases and J lost 5; bases outside the gene matches: 2. The CDR3 totals 14 residues. Germline V gene lookup returns CDR1 SGHDT and CDR2 YYEEEE.

The sequence derives from a man aged 25 to 45 with COVID-19, enrolled during active disease. This sequence joins TRBV5-6 and TRBJ1-4, with TRBD1 matching over 9 bases. The specimen was peripheral blood. The CDR3 loop reads CASSSGQGNEKLFF. The CDR3 nucleotides read TGTGCCAGCAGCTCCGGACAGGGGAATGAAAAACTGTTTTTT.